Shown below are 26 T cell receptor beta chains from a single sample sequenced in a study of shared clonotypes between healthy human individuals. As defined, naive CD8 cells were CD45RO-negative and positively selected for CCR7, with terminally differentiated effector memory CD45RA+ cells excluded. This table comes from immunoSEQ multiplex PCR, and its TCRdb copy is limited to in-frame clones, with some not included. This table holds about 2.2 million clones, about 93% found once. The sample comprised naive CD8+ T cells from PBMCs. The receptor source for this set is a young man in good health. Some clones in this sample may be carry-over from other donors' samples.

CDR3: CASSRRASVDQPQHF. CDR3 coding DNA: TGCGCCAGCAGCCGAAGGGCCTCCGTGGATCAGCCCCAGCATTTT. The chain links TRBV4-1 to TRBJ1-5; D is uncertain. The V end was cut by 4 bases, the J end by 5 bases, with 15 bases between. Germline assignment: CDR1 MGHRA and CDR2 YSYEKL. This CDR3 is 15 amino acids long.

The rearrangement links TRBV15 to TRBJ2-7; D is ambiguous. The germline CDR1 and CDR2 sequences are LNHNV and YYDKDF (reference sequence). This CDR3 has 14 amino acids. V dropped 2 bases and J dropped 6 bases, with 14 bases sitting between them. The CDR3 loop reads CATSRSSDSGEQYF. The CDR3 region has the DNA TGTGCCACCAGCAGATCCTCTGACTCCGGCGAGCAGTACTTC.

On this clone itself: The same CDR3 can be traced to other DNA sequences in this sample. The chain combines TRBV9 with TRBJ1-1, with 8 bases that match TRBD1. Trimming took 4 bases from V and 5 from J; bases not matched to a gene: 7. The CDR3 totals 14 residues. CDR1 and CDR2 from the germline V gene are SGDLS and YYNGEE. CDR3 sequence (DNA): TGTGCCAGCAGCCTAGGACAGGGTCGGACTGAAGCTTTCTTT. Its protein is CASSLGQGRTEAFF.

The chain uses TRBV29-1 and TRBJ1-1; D is undetermined. V was clipped by 3 bases and J by 6 bases, with 8 bases between them. From germline, CDR1 is SQVTM and CDR2 ANQGSEA. The CDR3 sequence is 11 residues long. The CDR3: CSVEIHPEAFF. In nucleotides, the CDR3 is TGCAGCGTTGAGATACATCCTGAAGCTTTCTTT.

V and J are TRBV27 and TRBJ2-3, with 11 nucleotides matching TRBD1. After removal of 0 bases from V and 2 bases from J, the junction contained 4 bases not matched to a gene. The CDR3 length is 17 residues. In germline, CDR1 is MNHEY, CDR2 SMNVEV (reference sequence). CDR3 amino acids: CASSLSPGQGVTDTQYF. DNA for the CDR3: TGTGCCAGCAGTTTATCCCCGGGACAGGGGGTCACAGATACGCAGTATTTT.

Notes on this clone: Different DNA sequences within this sample yield the same CDR3. V and J are TRBV5-4 and TRBJ2-7; possible D gene TRBD2, 6 bases. The CDR3 totals 14 residues. Per the germline V gene, CDR1 is SGHNT and CDR2 is YYREEE (reference sequence). V was shortened by 4 bases and J by 0 bases, with 11 bases between the two germline ends. For the CDR3, the DNA is TGTGCCAGCAGCCCGGGAGAGCGCTCCTACGAGCAGTACTTC. Its translation: CASSPGERSYEQYF.

The V and J genes are TRBV5-5 and TRBJ1-3; D is uncertain. CDR1 and CDR2 (germline): SGHKS, YYEKEE (reference sequence). This CDR3 contains 15 residues. V lost 1 base and J 2 bases, leaving 10 bases between the germline ends. The CDR3 sequence: CASSLWQNPGNTIYF. The CDR3 coding sequence is TGTGCCAGCAGCTTGTGGCAGAATCCTGGAAACACCATATATTTT.

Concerning this clone itself: The sample holds other DNA sequences that translate to the same CDR3. The chain carries TRBV27 and TRBJ2-7; TRBD1 matches at 9 bases. The germline V gene has CDR1 MNHEY and CDR2 SMNVEV (reference sequence). The CDR3 extends over 16 amino acids. Germline trimming cut 0 bases from V and 3 bases from J; bases unmatched to any gene: 6. CDR3 DNA: TGTGCCAGCAGTTTATCCGCCGGGACAGGGATCTACGAGCAGTACTTC. The encoded protein is CASSLSAGTGIYEQYF.

The J gene is TRBJ1-2, the V gene TRBV7-3, with D maybe TRBD1 (5 bases). Trimming shortened V by 2 bases and J by 5 bases, and 12 bases separated the two germline ends. In germline, CDR1 is SGHTA, CDR2 FQGTGA. The CDR3 consists of 14 residues. CDR3 loop: CASSLETANYGYTF. The CDR3 coding sequence is TGTGCCAGCAGCTTAGAGACAGCAAATTATGGCTACACCTTC.

This clone was seen a single time. J is TRBJ1-1 and V is TRBV4-1; a possible D gene is TRBD1 (6 bases). V was trimmed by 2 bases and J by 5 bases, leaving 15 bases between them. The germline CDR1 and CDR2 sequences are MGHRA and YSYEKL. This CDR3 has 15 residues. CDR3 sequence reads: CASSQTGGRITEAFF. The DNA for the CDR3 is TGCGCCAGCAGCCAAACTGGGGGGCGGATAACTGAAGCTTTCTTT.

The DNA for the CDR3 is TGTGCCAGTAGTATAAGGACAGACCCTGGGGACGATGAAGCTTTCTTT. Translated: CASSIRTDPGDDEAFF. The rearrangement uses TRBV19 and TRBJ1-1, with a tentative D call TRBD1 (6 bases). The CDR3 totals 16 residues. Between the trimmed V and J ends, which lost 2 bases and 7 bases, there was a span of 20 bases. Germline CDR1 reads LNHDA; CDR2 reads SQIVND (reference sequence). The full variable domain, its missing parts supplied by reference TRBV19 and TRBJ1-1, is DGGITQSPKYLFRKEGQNVTLSCEQNLNHDAMYWYRQDPGQGLRLIYYSQIVNDFQKGDIAEGYSVSREKKESFPLTVTSAQKNPTAFYLCASSIRTDPGDDEAFFGQGTRLTVV.

This chain uses TRBV6-5 with TRBJ1-1; D unclear. V lost 2 bases to trimming and J lost 7 bases, with 8 bases between them. CDR1 is MNHEY and CDR2 is SVGAGI in the germline V gene. CDR3 length: 12 amino acids. The CDR3 is CASSYAEGEAFF. For the CDR3, the DNA is TGTGCCAGCAGTTACGCGGAGGGTGAAGCTTTCTTT.

The chain is built from TRBV4-3 and TRBJ2-7; 7 bases agree with TRBD1. Germline CDR1 LGHNA, CDR2 YSLEER. There are 17 residues in the CDR3. V was clipped by 1 base and J by 2 bases; unmatched bases: 11. The CDR3 loop is CASSQAWRQGDAYEQYF. The CDR3, as DNA: TGCGCCAGCAGCCAAGCGTGGCGGCAGGGGGACGCCTACGAGCAGTACTTC.

The rearrangement joins TRBV6-5 to TRBJ1-4, with D tentatively TRBD1 (5 bases). V lost 5 bases to trimming and J lost 13 bases, with 20 bases between them. Germline CDR1 reads MNHEY; CDR2 reads SVGAGI. This CDR3 has 14 residues. This CDR3 is CASSTGTRRGLLFF. The CDR3 DNA follows: TGTGCCAGCAGTACCGGGACCCGGAGAGGGTTACTGTTTTTT.

The chain employs TRBV9 and TRBJ2-7; 11 bases fit TRBD2. The CDR3 has 15 residues. CDR1 is SGDLS and CDR2 is YYNGEE in the germline V gene. V gave up 3 bases and J gave up 7 bases; unmatched junction bases: 9. The CDR3 nucleotides read TGTGCCAGCAGCGATGGACTAGCGGGTGCTTGGGAGCAGTACTTC. Its protein product is CASSDGLAGAWEQYF.

With respect to this clone: Additional DNA sequences in this sample encode the identical CDR3. The genes are TRBV28 and TRBJ2-7; D is unresolved. This CDR3 spans 11 amino acids. V dropped 6 bases and J dropped 7 bases, with 10 bases sitting between them. Germline V CDR1 and CDR2: MDHEN, SYDVKM. In nucleotides, the CDR3 is TGTGCCAGCAGCAACCCCCGGGAGCAGTACTTC. It translates to CASSNPREQYF.

This rearrangement joins TRBV6-5 to TRBJ2-3; D gene ambiguous. The CDR3 has 12 amino acids. Germline CDR1 MNHEY, CDR2 SVGAGI. V gave up 10 bases and J gave up 3 bases, with 11 bases separating them. The CDR3 is CAIGRKTDTQYF. In DNA, the CDR3 is TGTGCCATCGGCCGCAAAACAGATACGCAGTATTTT.

The genes are TRBV9 and TRBJ2-3; TRBD2 matches 8 bases. Germline V gene lookup returns CDR1 SGDLS and CDR2 YYNGEE. With V trimmed by 4 bases and J by 5 bases, 6 bases remained unmatched. The CDR3 extends over 14 amino acids. CDR3 amino acids: CASSLAGPGDTQYF. For the CDR3, the DNA is TGTGCCAGCAGCTTAGCGGGGCCGGGAGATACGCAGTATTTT.

The V and J genes are TRBV27 and TRBJ2-2, with TRBD2 matching 8 bases. CDR1 MNHEY and CDR2 SMNVEV come from the germline V gene (reference sequence). V shed 2 bases and J 4 bases; nucleotides not matched to a gene: 6. The CDR3 length is 16 residues. The CDR3 DNA reads TGTGCCAGCAGTTTAAGAGTAGCGGGGCCCACCGGGGAGCTGTTTTTT. Translating it yields CASSLRVAGPTGELFF.

J is TRBJ2-1 and V is TRBV6-4; no definite D call. Germline CDR1 MRHNA, CDR2 SNTAGT. The CDR3 runs 16 residues. Trimming removed 0 bases from V and 1 base from J, with 10 bases in between. This CDR3 reads CASSDSGGVSYNEQFF. The CDR3 DNA reads as TGTGCCAGCAGTGACTCCGGCGGTGTTTCCTACAATGAGCAGTTCTTC.

This sequence joins TRBV30 and TRBJ2-1; 9 nucleotides align to TRBD1. The CDR3 is 16 residues long. The J segment lost 5 bases and the V segment lost 1 base, leaving 9 bases of the junction unmatched. Germline CDR1 and CDR2: GTSNPN and SVGIG (reference sequence). The CDR3 DNA reads as TGTGCCTGGAGTGATGACAGGGGGTTGACGGACAATGAGCAGTTCTTC. Residues: CAWSDDRGLTDNEQFF.

This clone occurred once. As DNA, the CDR3 is TGTGCCAGCAGACTTACTTCCTCGGTCGTTGAAGCTTTCTTT. Translating it yields CASRLTSSVVEAFF. V gene TRBV27 combines with J gene TRBJ1-1, with D hard to call. This CDR3 contains 14 residues. Trimming removed 6 bases at V and 7 bases at J, with 18 bases between. Germline assignment: CDR1 MNHEY and CDR2 SMNVEV (reference sequence).

The V and J genes are TRBV28 and TRBJ2-7; D uncertain. Between the trimmed V and J ends, which lost 1 base and 3 bases, there was a span of 13 bases. Germline V CDR1 and CDR2: MDHEN, SYDVKM. There are 15 residues in the CDR3. CDR3 DNA: TGTGCCAGCAGTTTATTGGAAGGGTCGGGCTACGAGCAGTACTTC. It encodes CASSLLEGSGYEQYF.

The rearrangement joins TRBV29-1 to TRBJ1-2; D unclear. This CDR3 is built from 13 residues. Trimming shortened V by 6 bases and J by 1 base, and 12 bases separated the two germline ends. Germline V lookup: CDR1 SQVTM, CDR2 ANQGSEA. The CDR3 coding sequence is TGCAGCGTCGGACGGGAGATTAACTATGGCTACACCTTC. Protein sequence: CSVGREINYGYTF.

The chain joins TRBV7-9 to TRBJ1-1; 10 nucleotides agree with TRBD1. After removal of 5 bases from V and 3 bases from J, the junction contained 9 bases not matched to a gene. Germline CDR1 is SEHNR and CDR2 is FQNEAQ (reference sequence). The CDR3 is 16 residues long. CDR3 loop: CASSQKTGGRHTEAFF. CDR3 coding DNA: TGTGCCAGCAGCCAGAAGACAGGGGGCCGACACACTGAAGCTTTCTTT.

The chain carries TRBV5-4 and TRBJ2-7, with 7 bases matching TRBD2. Trimming cost V 3 bases and J 3 bases; bases outside gene matches: 3. Germline assignment: CDR1 SGHNT and CDR2 YYREEE (reference sequence). The CDR3 extends over 13 amino acids. The CDR3 DNA follows: TGTGCCAGCAGCTGGCGGGAGAGCTACGAGCAGTACTTC. Translated: CASSWRESYEQYF.